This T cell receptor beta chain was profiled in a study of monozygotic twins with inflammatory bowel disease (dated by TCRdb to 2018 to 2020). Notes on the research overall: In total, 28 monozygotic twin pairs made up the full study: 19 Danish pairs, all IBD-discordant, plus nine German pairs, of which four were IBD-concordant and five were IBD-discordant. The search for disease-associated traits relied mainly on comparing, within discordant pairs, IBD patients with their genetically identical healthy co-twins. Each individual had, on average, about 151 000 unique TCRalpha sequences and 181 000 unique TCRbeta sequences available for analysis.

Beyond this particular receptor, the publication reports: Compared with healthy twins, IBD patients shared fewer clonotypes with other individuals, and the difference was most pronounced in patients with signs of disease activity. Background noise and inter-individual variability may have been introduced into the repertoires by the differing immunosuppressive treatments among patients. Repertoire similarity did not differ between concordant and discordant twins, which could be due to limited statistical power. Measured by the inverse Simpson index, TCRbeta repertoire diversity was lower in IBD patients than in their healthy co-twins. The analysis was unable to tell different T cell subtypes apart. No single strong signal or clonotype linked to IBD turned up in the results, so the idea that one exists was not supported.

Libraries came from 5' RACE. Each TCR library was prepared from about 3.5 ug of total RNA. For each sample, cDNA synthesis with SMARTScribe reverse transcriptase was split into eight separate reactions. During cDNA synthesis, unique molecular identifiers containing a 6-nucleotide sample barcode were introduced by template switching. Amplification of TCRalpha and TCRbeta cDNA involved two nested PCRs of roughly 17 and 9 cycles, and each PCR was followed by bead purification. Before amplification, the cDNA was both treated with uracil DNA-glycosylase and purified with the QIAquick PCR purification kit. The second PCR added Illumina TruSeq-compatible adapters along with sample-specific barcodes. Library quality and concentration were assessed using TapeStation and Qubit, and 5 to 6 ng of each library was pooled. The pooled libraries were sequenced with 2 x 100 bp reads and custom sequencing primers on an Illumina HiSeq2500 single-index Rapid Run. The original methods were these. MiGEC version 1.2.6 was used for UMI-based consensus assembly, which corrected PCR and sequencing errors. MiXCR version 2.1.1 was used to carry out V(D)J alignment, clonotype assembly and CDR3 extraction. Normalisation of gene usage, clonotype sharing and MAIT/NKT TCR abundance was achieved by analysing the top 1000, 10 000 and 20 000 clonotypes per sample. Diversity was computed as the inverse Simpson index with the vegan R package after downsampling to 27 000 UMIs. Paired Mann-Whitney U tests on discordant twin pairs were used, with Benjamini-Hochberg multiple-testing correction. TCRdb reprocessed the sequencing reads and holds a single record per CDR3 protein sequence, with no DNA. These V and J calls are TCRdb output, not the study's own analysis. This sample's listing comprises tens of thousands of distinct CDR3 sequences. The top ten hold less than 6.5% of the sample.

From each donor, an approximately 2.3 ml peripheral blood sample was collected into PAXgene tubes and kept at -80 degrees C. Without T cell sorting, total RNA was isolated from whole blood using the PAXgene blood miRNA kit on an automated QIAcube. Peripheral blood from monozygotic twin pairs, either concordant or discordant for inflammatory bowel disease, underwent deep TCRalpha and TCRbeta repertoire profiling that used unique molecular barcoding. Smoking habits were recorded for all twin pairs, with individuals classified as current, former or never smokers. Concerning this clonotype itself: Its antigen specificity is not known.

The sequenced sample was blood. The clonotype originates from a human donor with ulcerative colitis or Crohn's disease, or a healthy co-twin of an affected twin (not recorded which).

The CDR3 protein: CASSLGQTEQYF. Recombination linked TRBV11-2 to TRBJ2-7. The CDR3 measures 12 amino acids from cysteine to phenylalanine. Only the protein sequence is given. From a lookup of the germline V gene, CDR1 and CDR2 are SGHAT and FQNNGV.